This record concerns one TCR beta chain sequence. The antigen remains undetermined. This entry belongs to a study of long-term antiretroviral therapy in people with HIV. Study-wide results and caveats: When set beside controls, HIV repertoires had CDR3 length ranges that were narrower. No data on ART adherence, viral resistance or therapy changes. Pre-ART-expanded clones dominated the repertoire at all time points.

The junction had 6 bases not matched to a gene; V was cut back by 1 base and J by 6 bases. CDR1 and CDR2 (germline): SNHLY, FYNNEI. This CDR3 is built from 15 residues. Sequencing relied on immunoSEQ assay v3.0, run at survey level. TCRdb keeps only in-frame clones here, not all; method: immunoSEQ multiplex PCR. There are 30,000 to 40,000 clones in the sample; around 79% occur only once, and about 3% lies in the top ten. The specimen comprised unsorted PBMCs, sampled 1.9 years after starting antiretroviral therapy. This chain uses TRBV2 with TRBJ1-3; 7 nucleotides line up with TRBD1. The sequence came from a young man with HIV. CDR3 in amino acids: CASSEGRGRENTIYF. CDR3 sequence (DNA): TGTGCCAGCAGTGAAGGAAGGGGGCGAGAAAACACCATATATTTT. The full variable domain, completed using reference TRBV2 and TRBJ1-3, is EPEVTQTPSHQVTQMGQEVILRCVPISNHLYFYWYRQILGQKVEFLVSFYNNEISEKSEIFDDQFSVERPDGSNFTLKIRSTKLEDSAMYFCASSEGRGRENTIYFGEGSWLTVV.